Given below is one TCR beta chain in context. The antigen is not known. Among the donors, all were Caucasian adults who lived in Nashville, Tennessee. These data come from a study of shared clonotypes between healthy human individuals. The study's findings and limits: Sharing across a few donors was seen in 4% to 6.5% of naive CD4 clonotypes.

V was clipped by 3 bases and J by 1 base, with 7 bases between them. The CDR3 covers 13 residues. Germline CDR1 is SGHRS and CDR2 is YFSETQ. For each subset, genomic DNA was distributed in equal portions over several immunoSEQ plates. It was about 190 ng DNA, tens of thousands of T cell genomes, that sorted-subset replicate PCRs used. The repertoire was sequenced with immunoSEQ multiplex PCR; TCRdb's copy has only in-frame clones and lacks some. The sample gives some 680,000 clones, approximately 73% of which show up once; under 2% is in the top ten. V and J are TRBV5-1 and TRBJ1-1; no clear D gene. The sample taken for sequencing was memory CD4+ T cells sorted from blood. Subset: CD45RA-negative fraction. The TCR was taken from a woman between 25 and 40 years old in good health. In DNA, the CDR3 is TGCGCCAGCAGCTACAGCCAGAACACTGAAGCTTTCTTT. This sequence encodes CASSYSQNTEAFF.